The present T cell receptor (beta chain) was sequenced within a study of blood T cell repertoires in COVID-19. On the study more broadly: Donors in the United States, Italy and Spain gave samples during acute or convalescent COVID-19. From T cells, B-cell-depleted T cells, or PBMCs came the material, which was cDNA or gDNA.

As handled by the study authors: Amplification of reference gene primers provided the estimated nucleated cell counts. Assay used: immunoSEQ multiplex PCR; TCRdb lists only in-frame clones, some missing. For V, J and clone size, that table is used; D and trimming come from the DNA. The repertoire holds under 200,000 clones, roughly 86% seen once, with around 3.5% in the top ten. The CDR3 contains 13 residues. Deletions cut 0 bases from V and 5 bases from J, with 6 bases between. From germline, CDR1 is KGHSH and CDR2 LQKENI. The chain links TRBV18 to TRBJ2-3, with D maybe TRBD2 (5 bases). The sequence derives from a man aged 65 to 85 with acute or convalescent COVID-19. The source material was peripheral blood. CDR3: CASSPPGRDTQYF. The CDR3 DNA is TGTGCCAGCTCACCACCGGGGAGAGATACGCAGTATTTT.